One TCR beta chain is described in this entry. Its target is unknown. One end of the junction does not line up with germline, which may come from a read error. A modified ARM-PCR protocol with three rounds of nested PCR amplified TCRbeta. Via MiXCR, TCRdb re-called the multiplex PCR reads, giving one row per CDR3 protein. The sample shows 60,000 to 85,000 distinct CDR3 sequences, over 70% of them seen only once. This sample's RNA came from whole unsorted tissue. This sample was included in a study of tumor and adjacent non-tumor tissue in lung cancer. Whole-study findings and limits: Tumor repertoires had a smaller top 100 clone share than normal lung. TCR diversity was significantly greater in tumor than normal lung tissue.

The CDR3 covers 14 residues. From germline, CDR1 is MNHEY and CDR2 SVGAGI. This clonotype was sampled from a woman aged 50 to 60 with non-small cell lung cancer. The sequencing sample was made of lung tumor tissue. The V and J genes are TRBV6-5 and TRBJ2-2; 7 bases map to TRBD1. The CDR3 DNA sequence: TGTACCAGCAGTCGACAGGGTGGGACCGGGGAGCTGTTTTTT. Translating it yields CTSSRQGGTGELFF.